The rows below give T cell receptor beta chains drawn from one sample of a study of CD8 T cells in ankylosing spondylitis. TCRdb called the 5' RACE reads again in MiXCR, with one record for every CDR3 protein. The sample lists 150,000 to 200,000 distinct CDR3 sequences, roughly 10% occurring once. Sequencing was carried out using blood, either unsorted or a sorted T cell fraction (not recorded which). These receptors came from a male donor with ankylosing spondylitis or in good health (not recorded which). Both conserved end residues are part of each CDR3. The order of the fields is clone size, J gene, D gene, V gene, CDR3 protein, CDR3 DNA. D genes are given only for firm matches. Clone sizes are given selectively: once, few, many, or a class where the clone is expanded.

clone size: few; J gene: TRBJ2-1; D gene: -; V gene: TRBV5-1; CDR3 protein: CASSSETGNEQFF; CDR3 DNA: TGCGCCAGCAGCTCCGAGACAGGCAATGAGCAGTTCTTC
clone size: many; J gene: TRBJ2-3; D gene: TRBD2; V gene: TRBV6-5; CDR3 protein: CASSHSGKTQYF; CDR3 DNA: TGTGCCAGCAGCCACAGCGGGAAGACGCAGTATTTT
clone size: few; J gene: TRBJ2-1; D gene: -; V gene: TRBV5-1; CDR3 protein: CASSLGSGHENEQFF; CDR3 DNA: TGCGCCAGCAGCTTGGGATCGGGGCACGAGAATGAGCAGTTCTTC
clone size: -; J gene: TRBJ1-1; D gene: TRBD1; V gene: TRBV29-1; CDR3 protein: CSFRTGLKMNTEAFF; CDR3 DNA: TGCAGCTTTCGGACAGGGCTGAAGATGAACACTGAAGCTTTCTTT
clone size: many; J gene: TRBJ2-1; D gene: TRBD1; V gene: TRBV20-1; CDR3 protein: CSAREDRILYNEQFF; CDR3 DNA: TGCAGTGCTAGAGAGGACAGGATTCTATACAATGAGCAGTTCTTC
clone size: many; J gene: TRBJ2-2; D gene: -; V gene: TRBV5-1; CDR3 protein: CASSLTQNTGELFF; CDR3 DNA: TGCGCCAGCAGCTTGACCCAGAACACCGGGGAGCTGTTTTTT
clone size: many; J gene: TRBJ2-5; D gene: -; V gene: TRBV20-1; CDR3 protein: CSARDLWLGEETQYF; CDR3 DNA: TGCAGTGCTAGAGATCTTTGGTTAGGGGAAGAGACCCAGTACTTC
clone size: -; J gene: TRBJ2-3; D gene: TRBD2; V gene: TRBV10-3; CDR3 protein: CAISPSGRPDTQYF; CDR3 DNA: TGTGCCATCAGTCCTAGCGGGAGACCCGATACGCAGTATTTT
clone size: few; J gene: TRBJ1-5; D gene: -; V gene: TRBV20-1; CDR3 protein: CSARGGQPQHF; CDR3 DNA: TGCAGTGCTAGAGGGGGTCAGCCCCAGCATTTT
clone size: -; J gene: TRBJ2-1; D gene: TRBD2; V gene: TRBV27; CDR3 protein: CASSILAWNAQFF; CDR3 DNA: TGTGCCAGCAGCATACTAGCGTGGAATGCGCAGTTCTTC
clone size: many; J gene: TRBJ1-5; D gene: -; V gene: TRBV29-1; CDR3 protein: CSVAQGYNQPQHF; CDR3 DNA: TGCAGCGTGGCCCAGGGGTACAATCAGCCCCAGCATTTT
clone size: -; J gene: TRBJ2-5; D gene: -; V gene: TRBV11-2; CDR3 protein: CASTPGPNQETQYF; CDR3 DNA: TGTGCCAGTACCCCAGGACCTAACCAAGAGACCCAGTACTTC
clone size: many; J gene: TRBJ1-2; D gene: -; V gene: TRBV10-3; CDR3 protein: CAISDRKTLGYGYTF; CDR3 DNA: TGTGCCATCAGTGATCGGAAAACTCTAGGCTATGGCTACACCTTC
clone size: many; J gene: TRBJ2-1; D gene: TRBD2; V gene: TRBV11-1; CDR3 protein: CASSLGLAGGLNEQFF; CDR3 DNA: TGTGCCAGCAGCCTGGGACTAGCGGGAGGGTTGAATGAGCAGTTCTTC
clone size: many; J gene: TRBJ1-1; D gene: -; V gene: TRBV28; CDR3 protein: CASSLRRPYLSAFF; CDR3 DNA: TGTGCCAGCAGTTTACGACGCCCATATCTGAGCGCTTTCTTT
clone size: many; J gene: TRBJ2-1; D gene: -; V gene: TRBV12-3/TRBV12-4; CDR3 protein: CASTLGTTYNEQFF; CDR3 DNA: TGTGCCAGCACCCTAGGGACCACGTACAATGAGCAGTTCTTC
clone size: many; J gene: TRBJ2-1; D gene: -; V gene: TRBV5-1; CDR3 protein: CASSLGPGNEQFF; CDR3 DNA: TGCGCCAGCAGCTTGGGGCCAGGCAATGAGCAGTTCTTC
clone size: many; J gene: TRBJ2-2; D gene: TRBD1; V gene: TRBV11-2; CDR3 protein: CASSLQRTGGITGELFF; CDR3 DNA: TGTGCCAGCAGCTTACAAAGGACAGGGGGCATCACCGGGGAGCTGTTTTTT
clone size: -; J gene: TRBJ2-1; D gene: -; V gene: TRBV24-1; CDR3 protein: CATSDLEKGPVGNEQFF; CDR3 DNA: TGTGCCACCAGTGATTTGGAAAAGGGCCCAGTGGGCAATGAGCAGTTCTTC
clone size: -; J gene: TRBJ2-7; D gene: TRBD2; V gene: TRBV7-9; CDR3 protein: CASSATRAGGYEQYF; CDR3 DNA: TGTGCCAGCAGCGCGACTAGAGCGGGGGGGTACGAGCAGTACTTC
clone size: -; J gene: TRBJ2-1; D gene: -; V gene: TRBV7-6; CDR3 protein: CASSLAPGNEQFF; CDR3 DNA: TGTGCCAGCAGCTTAGCGCCGGGCAATGAGCAGTTCTTC